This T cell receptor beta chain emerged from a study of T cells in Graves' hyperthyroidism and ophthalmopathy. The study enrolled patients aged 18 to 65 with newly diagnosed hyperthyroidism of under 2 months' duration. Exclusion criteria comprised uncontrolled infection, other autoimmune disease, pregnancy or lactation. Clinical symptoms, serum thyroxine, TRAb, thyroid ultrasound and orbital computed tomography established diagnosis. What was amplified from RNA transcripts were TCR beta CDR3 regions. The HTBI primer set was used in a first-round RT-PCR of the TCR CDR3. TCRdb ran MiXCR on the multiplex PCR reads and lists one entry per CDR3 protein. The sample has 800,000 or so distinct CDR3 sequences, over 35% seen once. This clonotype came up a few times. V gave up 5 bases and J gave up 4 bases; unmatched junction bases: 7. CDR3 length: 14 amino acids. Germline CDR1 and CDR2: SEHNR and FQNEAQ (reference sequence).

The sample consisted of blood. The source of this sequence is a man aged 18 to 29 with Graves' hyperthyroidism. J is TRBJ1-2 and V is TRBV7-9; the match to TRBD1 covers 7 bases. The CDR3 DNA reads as TGTGCCAGCAGCCCCTCGGACAGGTTCTATGGCTACACCTTC. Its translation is CASSPSDRFYGYTF.